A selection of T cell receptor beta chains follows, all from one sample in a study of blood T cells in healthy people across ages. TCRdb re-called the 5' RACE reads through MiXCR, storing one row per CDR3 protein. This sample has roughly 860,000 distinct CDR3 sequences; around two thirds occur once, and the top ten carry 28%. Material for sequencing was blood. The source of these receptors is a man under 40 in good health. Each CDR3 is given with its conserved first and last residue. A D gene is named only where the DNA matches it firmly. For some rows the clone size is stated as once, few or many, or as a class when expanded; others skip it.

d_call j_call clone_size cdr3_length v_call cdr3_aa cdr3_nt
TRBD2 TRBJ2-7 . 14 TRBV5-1 CASSSGGSTDEQYF TGCGCCAGCAGCTCGGGGGGGAGTACAGATGAGCAGTACTTC
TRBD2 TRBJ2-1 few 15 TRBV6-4 CASSKISGVGNEQFF TGTGCCAGCAGTAAAATTAGCGGGGTAGGGAATGAGCAGTTCTTC
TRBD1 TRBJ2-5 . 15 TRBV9 CASSVRTGVGETQYF TGTGCCAGCAGCGTACGGACAGGGGTGGGGGAGACCCAGTACTTC
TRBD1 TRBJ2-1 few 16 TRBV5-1 CASSQLGDRGEVEQFF TGCGCCAGCAGCCAGCTAGGGGACAGGGGAGAGGTTGAGCAGTTCTTC
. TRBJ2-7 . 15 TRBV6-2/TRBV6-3 CASSDGTLVAYEQYF TGTGCCAGCAGTGACGGGACCCTAGTAGCCTACGAGCAGTACTTC
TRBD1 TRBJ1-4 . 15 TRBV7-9 CASSRRQGRLEKLFF TGTGCCAGCAGCAGAAGACAGGGCCGGTTAGAAAAACTGTTTTTT
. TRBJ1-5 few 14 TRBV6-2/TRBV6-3 CASSNRDINQPQHF TGTGCCAGCAGTAACCGGGACATCAATCAGCCCCAGCATTTT
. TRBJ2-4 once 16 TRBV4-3 CASSQGAGSAKNIQYF TGCGCCAGCAGCCAAGGCGCGGGTTCAGCCAAAAACATTCAGTACTTC
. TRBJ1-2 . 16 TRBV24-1 CATSGREGTVDYGYTF TGTGCTACCAGTGGCCGAGAGGGGACGGTCGACTATGGCTACACCTTC
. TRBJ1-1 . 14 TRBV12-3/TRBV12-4 CASSYRGGTVDAFF TGTGCCAGCAGCTATAGGGGGGGAACAGTCGACGCTTTCTTT
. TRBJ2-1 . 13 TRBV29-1 CSAKRDTNNEQFF TGCAGCGCCAAACGGGACACAAACAATGAGCAGTTCTTC
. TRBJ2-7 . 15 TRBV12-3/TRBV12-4 CASSSGTETTYEQYF TGTGCCAGCAGTTCCGGGACGGAGACCACCTACGAGCAGTACTTC
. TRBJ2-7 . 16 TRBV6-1 CASSEYRPQFSYEQYF TGTGCCAGCAGTGAATATAGGCCTCAATTCTCCTACGAGCAGTACTTC
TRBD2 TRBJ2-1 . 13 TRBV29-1 CSVETSVGDEQFF TGCAGCGTGGAGACTAGCGTGGGGGATGAGCAGTTCTTC
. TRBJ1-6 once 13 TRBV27 CASGSKEYSPLHF TGTGCCAGCGGATCCAAGGAGTATTCACCCCTCCACTTT
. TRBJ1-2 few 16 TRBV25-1 CASSAPIGRPNYGYTF TGTGCCAGCAGCGCCCCTATTGGCAGGCCTAACTATGGCTACACCTTC
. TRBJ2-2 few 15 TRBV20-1 CSAASAGAGTGELFF TGCAGTGCCGCCTCCGCGGGTGCTGGGACCGGGGAGCTGTTTTTT
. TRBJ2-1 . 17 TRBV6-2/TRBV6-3 CASSYSDGASSYNEQFF TGTGCCAGCAGTTACTCGGACGGGGCGAGCTCCTACAATGAGCAGTTCTTC
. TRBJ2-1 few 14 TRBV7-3 CASSLSRDLNEQFF TGTGCCAGCAGCTTAAGCAGAGACTTAAATGAGCAGTTCTTC
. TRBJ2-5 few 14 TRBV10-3 CAISDARVQETQYF TGTGCCATCAGCGACGCCAGGGTCCAAGAGACCCAGTACTTC
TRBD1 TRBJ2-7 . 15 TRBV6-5 CASSYRGQGADHQYF TGTGCCAGCAGTTACCGGGGACAGGGGGCGGATCACCAGTACTTC
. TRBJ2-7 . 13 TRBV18 CASSPPSLYEQYF TGTGCCAGCTCACCACCGTCCCTCTACGAGCAGTACTTC
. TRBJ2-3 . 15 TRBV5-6 CASSLTPGNPLTQYF TGTGCCAGCAGCTTAACCCCCGGGAACCCCCTTACGCAGTATTTT
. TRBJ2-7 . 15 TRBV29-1 CSVEVIAEGLYEQYF TGCAGCGTTGAAGTGATTGCAGAGGGCTTGTACGAGCAGTACTTC
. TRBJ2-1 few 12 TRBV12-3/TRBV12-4 CASSSAEGEQFF TGTGCCAGCAGTTCCGCGGAGGGGGAGCAGTTCTTC
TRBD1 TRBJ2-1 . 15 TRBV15 CATSRDRAGDNEQFF TGTGCCACCAGCAGGGACAGGGCTGGGGACAATGAGCAGTTCTTC
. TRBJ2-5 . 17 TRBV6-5 CASSYSIGGRLQETQYF TGTGCCAGCAGTTACTCGATTGGGGGTCGGCTACAAGAGACCCAGTACTTC
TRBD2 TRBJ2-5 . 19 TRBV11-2 CASSLSSGLAGVIGETQYF TGTGCCAGCAGCTTATCATCGGGACTAGCGGGGGTTATAGGAGAGACCCAGTACTTC
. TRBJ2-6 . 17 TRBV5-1 CASSLDVRGSGANVLTF TGCGCCAGCAGCTTGGACGTCCGGGGCTCTGGGGCCAACGTCCTGACTTTC
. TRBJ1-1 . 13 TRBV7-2 CASSSEGRTEAFF TGTGCCAGCAGCTCCGAAGGGCGCACTGAAGCTTTCTTT
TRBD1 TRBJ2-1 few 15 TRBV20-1 CSARVLDRGGNEQFF TGCAGTGCTAGAGTCCTTGACAGGGGGGGCAATGAGCAGTTCTTC
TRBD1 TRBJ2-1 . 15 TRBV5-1 CASSRWGQDDNEQFF TGCGCCAGCAGCCGGTGGGGACAGGACGACAATGAGCAGTTCTTC
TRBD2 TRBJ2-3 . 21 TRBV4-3 CASSQDDWGTSGGDSTDTQYF TGCGCCAGCAGCCAAGATGATTGGGGGACTAGCGGGGGAGATAGCACAGATACGCAGTATTTT
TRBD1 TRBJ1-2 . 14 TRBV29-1 CSVEVPGGNYGYTF TGCAGCGTTGAAGTCCCAGGGGGTAACTATGGCTACACCTTC
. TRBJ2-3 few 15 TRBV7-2 CASSRVRGSTDTQYF TGTGCCAGCAGCCGGGTCAGGGGAAGCACAGATACGCAGTATTTT
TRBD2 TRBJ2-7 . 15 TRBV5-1 CASNSRTSGAYEQYF TGCGCCAGCAACTCTAGGACTAGCGGGGCCTACGAGCAGTACTTC
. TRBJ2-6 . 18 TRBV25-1 CASTLPHSPSSGANVLTF TGTGCCAGCACTCTGCCTCACAGCCCCAGCTCTGGGGCCAACGTCCTGACTTTC